The source of this T cell receptor (beta chain) is a study of neoadjuvant anti-PD-1 for oral cavity cancer. The germline gives CDR1 SGHDT, CDR2 YYEEEE. There are 14 residues in the CDR3. V lost 1 base, J lost 6 bases, and 6 bases stayed unmatched. This clone was seen only a few times. Time point meaning: after neoadjuvant nivolumab, at surgical resection. These newly diagnosed stage II-IVA oral cavity squamous cell carcinoma patients had no prior systemic or radiation treatment. Blood cells were analyzed directly, without culture or expansion. Sequenced by immunoSEQ multiplex PCR; TCRdb stores in-frame clones only, minus some. The data contain about 7,800 clones, 60% to 80% of them singletons.

This sequence originates from a person between 40 and 85 years old with oral cavity squamous cell carcinoma. The gene calls are TRBV5-6 and TRBJ2-7; TRBD1 agrees at 8 bases. Here the sequenced sample was PBMCs, taken after nivolumab (anti-PD-1) treatment. The CDR3 nucleotides read TGTGCCAGCAGCTTGATCGGACAGGGTAGCGAGCAGTACTTC. It translates to CASSLIGQGSEQYF.